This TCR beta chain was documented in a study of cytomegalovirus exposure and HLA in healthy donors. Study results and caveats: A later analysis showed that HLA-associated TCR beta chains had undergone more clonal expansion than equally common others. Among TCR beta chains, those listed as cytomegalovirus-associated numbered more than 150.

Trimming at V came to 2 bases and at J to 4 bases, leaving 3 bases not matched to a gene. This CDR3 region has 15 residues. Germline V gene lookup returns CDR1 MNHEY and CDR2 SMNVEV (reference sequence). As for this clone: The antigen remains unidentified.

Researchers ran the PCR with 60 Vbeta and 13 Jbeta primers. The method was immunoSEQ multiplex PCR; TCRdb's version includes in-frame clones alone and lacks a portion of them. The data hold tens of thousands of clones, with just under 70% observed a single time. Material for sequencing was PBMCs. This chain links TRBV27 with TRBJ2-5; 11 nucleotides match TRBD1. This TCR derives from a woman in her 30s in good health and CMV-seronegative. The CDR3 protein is CASSLGTGGRETQYF. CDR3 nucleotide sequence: TGTGCCAGCAGTTTAGGGACAGGGGGAAGAGAGACCCAGTACTTC.